The TCR beta chain under discussion was sequenced for a study of cytomegalovirus exposure and HLA in healthy donors. Broader study findings: A later analysis linked a missense DCLRE1C variant to TCR beta V- and J-gene trimming.

The CDR3 contains 14 residues. V was clipped by 5 bases and J by 8 bases, with 15 bases between them. Germline assignment: CDR1 SGHVS and CDR2 FNYEAQ. 13 Jbeta primers and 60 Vbeta primers were used for the PCR. Libraries were prepared by immunoSEQ multiplex PCR; TCRdb keeps only in-frame clonotypes and omits some of them. The sample lists roughly 180,000 clones, 80% to 90% seen once, with more than 0.95% in the top ten. As for this clone: What it binds is unknown.

The sequence was collected from a girl aged 2 to 9 in good health and CMV-seropositive. The V and J genes are TRBV7-6 and TRBJ1-4, with D possibly matching TRBD1 (6 bases). The material sequenced was PBMCs. This CDR3 is CASSRKTGIEKLFF. The CDR3 DNA reads TGTGCCAGCAGCCGCAAGACAGGAATCGAAAAACTGTTTTTT.